The clone carrying this T cell receptor (beta chain) was counted a few times. Per the study methods: Nucleated cell number was recorded as an estimate derived from reference gene primer amplification. Sequenced by immunoSEQ multiplex PCR; TCRdb stores in-frame clones only, minus some. V, J and clone size were drawn from that table, and D and trimming were deduced from the DNA. The sample consists of around 140,000 clones, about 87% of them appearing once. Germline CDR1 reads MNHEY; CDR2 reads SVGAGI. This CDR3 has 14 amino acids. The trim removed 6 bases at V and 4 bases at J, leaving 8 bases unmatched. This entry comes from a study of blood T cell repertoires in COVID-19.

The receptor was isolated from a human donor with COVID-19, enrolled during active disease. The donor label of this sample is uncertain. The chain links TRBV6-5 to TRBJ1-2; 7 nucleotides agree with TRBD1. The sequenced sample was peripheral blood. This CDR3 reads CASRARQGSYGYTF. The CDR3 bases are TGTGCCAGCAGGGCCAGACAGGGTTCCTATGGCTACACCTTC.